Each of the 10 T cell receptor beta chains below was sequenced from the same sample in a study of blood T cells in healthy people across ages. A J-beta primer mix and a sample-barcoded 5' primer were used in a second PCR of about 6 to 12 cycles. TCRdb called the 5' RACE reads again in MiXCR, with one record for every CDR3 protein. This sample has 750,000 or so distinct CDR3 sequences, with more than 20% found just once. The data also belong to a second study, concerning T cells of mothers and their children.

The sample was blood. The source of these receptors is a boy younger than 18 in good health.

This clonotype has just one count. The V gene is TRBV2, the J gene TRBJ2-7; the D is unclear. CDR3 size: 11 residues. Germline lookup yields CDR1 SNHLY and CDR2 FYNNEI. V shed 8 bases and J shed 3 bases, with 8 bases lying between them. The CDR3 is CASATHYEQYF. The CDR3 bases are TGTGCCAGCGCGACCCACTACGAGCAGTACTTC.

The CDR3 DNA reads as TGCGCCAGCAGCCAAGAGGGGGACAGGCCCTACGAGCAGTACTTC. Protein product: CASSQEGDRPYEQYF. The chain links TRBV4-1 to TRBJ2-7; the match to TRBD1 covers 8 bases. Germline CDR1 reads MGHRA; CDR2 reads YSYEKL. The V segment lost 0 bases and the J segment 2 bases; nucleotides outside the gene matches: 3. The CDR3 has 15 residues.

This clonotype has a handful of counts. Sequence at one end of the junction differs from germline and may be a read error. The chain employs TRBV29-1 and TRBJ1-1; D is unclear. The CDR3 runs to 13 residues. Looked up from germline, CDR1 is SQVTM and CDR2 is ANQGSEA. The CDR3 loop is CSLERRLNTEAFF. The CDR3 coding sequence is TGCAGCTTGGAACGACGGTTGAACACTGAGGCTTTCTTT.

This clonotype appeared a few times. The rearrangement links TRBV12-3 or TRBV12-4 to TRBJ2-1, with D tentatively TRBD1 (6 bases). This CDR3 spans 13 amino acids. V was cut by 5 bases and J by 8 bases, with 13 bases left in between. The CDR3 loop reads CASSKQGLHEQFF. The CDR3 region has the DNA TGTGCCAGCAGTAAACAGGGTTTACATGAGCAGTTCTTC.

The genes are TRBV5-1 and TRBJ2-5, with D possibly being TRBD1 or TRBD2 (5 bases each). With the DNA end fitting TRBJ2-7 better, the J assignment may be wrong. Germline CDR1 and CDR2: SGHRS and YFSETQ. The CDR3 loop spans 13 amino acids. The CDR3 sequence: CASSLASGAEQYF. In DNA, the CDR3 is TGCGCCAGCAGCTTGGCCTCCGGGGCCGAGCAGTACTTC.

This clonotype was recorded a few times. This chain links TRBV19 with TRBJ2-2; D unresolved. Germline CDR1 is LNHDA and CDR2 is SQIVND (reference sequence). Trimming pared 3 bases from V and 2 bases from J, leaving 7 bases between. This CDR3 is 14 amino acids long. CDR3 protein: CASSMNSNTGELFF. The CDR3 DNA reads as TGTGCCAGTAGTATGAACTCTAACACCGGGGAGCTGTTTTTT.

The chain joins TRBV7-9 to TRBJ2-7, with unresolved D. This CDR3 has 13 residues. V lost 5 bases to trimming and J lost 7 bases, with 15 bases between them. Germline V gives CDR1 SEHNR, CDR2 FQNEAQ (reference sequence). CDR3: CASSPWLGREQYF. Written as DNA, the CDR3 is TGTGCCAGCAGCCCATGGCTAGGGCGGGAGCAGTACTTC.

The table lists this clonotype with a few counts. This chain joins TRBV12-3 or TRBV12-4 and TRBJ1-2, with 8 bases fitting TRBD1. The junction had 7 bases not matched to a gene; V was cut back by 5 bases and J by 8 bases. This CDR3 is 13 amino acids long. The CDR3 coding sequence is TGTGCCAGCAGTCTCCAGGGGGCCAAGGGCTACACCTTC. Protein product: CASSLQGAKGYTF.

The chain links TRBV5-1 to TRBJ2-1, with 7 bases that match TRBD1. The last part of the DNA fits TRBJ2-5 better; the J call may be wrong. Germline V lookup: CDR1 SGHRS, CDR2 YFSETQ. The CDR3 spans 15 residues. DNA for the CDR3: TGCGCCAGCAGCTTGGATAGGGGGCACGGGGAGACCCAGTACTTC. Its protein product is CASSLDRGHGETQYF.

V gene TRBV3-1 combines with J gene TRBJ1-6; D ambiguous. The CDR3 runs 18 residues. V lost 0 bases to trimming and J lost 9 bases, with 21 bases between them. CDR1 is LGHDT, CDR2 YNNKEL, per germline (reference sequence). The CDR3 protein is CASSQDDPGPPGLSPLHF. In nucleotides, the CDR3 is TGTGCCAGCAGCCAAGACGACCCCGGGCCGCCTGGCCTTTCACCCCTCCACTTT.